This T cell receptor beta chain was documented in a study of cytomegalovirus exposure and HLA in healthy donors. Broader study findings: In most subjects, TCR beta sequences reportedly gave accurate predictions of HLA-A and HLA-B alleles.

Comments on this clone: Its cognate antigen is unknown.

The PCR was carried out with 60 Vbeta primers and 13 Jbeta primers. Some clones are missing from TCRdb's copy, which holds only in-frame ones; the method was immunoSEQ multiplex PCR. Recorded for this sample: about 77,000 clones. This TCR came from a man aged 45 to 65 in good health and CMV-seropositive. Sequenced material: PBMCs.

The chain's CDR3 is CASGLVLGTGNNEQFF. CDR3 bases: TGTGCTAGTGGTTTGGTACTGGGGACTGGAAACAATGAGCAGTTCTTC. This chain joins TRBV12-5 and TRBJ2-1; TRBD2 is a possible D gene (6 bases). Germline-derived CDR1 and CDR2 are LGHNT and FRNRAP. The CDR3 totals 16 residues. V was shortened by 0 bases and J by 5 bases, with 14 bases between the two germline ends.